These 17 T cell receptor beta chains share one sample of origin, sequenced in a study of T-cell reconstitution after alpha-beta-depleted transplantation in children. The library targeted TCRbeta and was prepared with unique molecular identifiers. TCRdb analysed the PCR reads with MiXCR anew, one entry per CDR3 protein. The sample has 420,000 or so distinct CDR3 sequences, 9.5% to 13% seen once; the top ten hold approximately 5%. Source: PBMCs from the stem cell graft donor, taken from the stem cell graft. These receptors came from a human donor who donated a stem cell graft to a child with acute myeloid leukemia.

This clonotype was seen more than once but under ten times. The J gene is TRBJ1-1, the V gene TRBV3-1; the D is unclear. Germline CDR1 is LGHDT and CDR2 is YNNKEL (reference sequence). The CDR3 covers 14 residues. Deletions cut 0 bases from V and 7 bases from J, with 12 bases between. CDR3 region: CASSQDLGFREAFF. The CDR3 DNA reads as TGTGCCAGCAGCCAAGATCTGGGCTTTCGTGAAGCTTTCTTT. The full variable domain, completed using reference TRBV3-1 and TRBJ1-1, is DTAVSQTPKYLVTQMGNDKSIKCEQNLGHDTMYWYKQDSKKFLKIMFSYNNKELIINETVPNRFSPKSPDKAHLNLHINSLELGDSAVYFCASSQDLGFREAFFGQGTRLTVV.

This clonotype was observed a handful of times. The chain carries TRBV9 and TRBJ2-1; 10 bases are a match to TRBD2. V was clipped by 2 bases and J by 5 bases; unmatched bases: 7. Germline CDR1 SGDLS, CDR2 YYNGEE. The CDR3 has 16 residues. The CDR3 region is CASSVKTSGFHNEQFF. The CDR3, as DNA: TGTGCCAGCAGCGTTAAGACTAGCGGGTTCCACAATGAGCAGTTCTTC.

This clonotype was observed many times. The rearrangement uses TRBV20-1 and TRBJ2-3; 11 bases line up with TRBD2. From germline, CDR1 is DFQATT and CDR2 SNEGSKA (reference sequence). CDR3 size: 15 residues. J lost 5 bases, V lost 6 bases, and 10 bases had no gene match. The CDR3 DNA reads as TGCAGTGCCCCTCCCCTACTAGCGGGAGAAGATACGCAGTATTTT. Translated: CSAPPLLAGEDTQYF.

The V call is TRBV12-3 or TRBV12-4, the J call TRBJ1-1; D not resolved. V was cut by 3 bases and J by 4 bases, with 12 bases left in between. The CDR3 is made up of 14 amino acids. CDR3 sequence: CASSFLMPSTEAFF. DNA of the CDR3: TGTGCCAGCAGTTTTTTAATGCCGAGCACTGAAGCTTTCTTT.

As regards this clonotype: A much bigger clone sits one base away, suggesting this may be a read error. The chain links TRBV6-5 to TRBJ2-6; 9 bases agree with TRBD1. CDR1 is MNHEY, CDR2 SVGAGI, per germline. This CDR3 spans 17 amino acids. CDR3: CASSYGTGTSGANGLTF. DNA of the CDR3: TGTGCCAGCAGTTACGGGACAGGGACCTCTGGGGCCAACGGCCTGACTTTC.

This clonotype was seen a handful of times. The chain has TRBV7-9 and TRBJ2-1; TRBD2 matches at 13 bases. Germline V CDR1 and CDR2: SEHNR, FQNEAQ (reference sequence). The CDR3 loop spans 16 amino acids. Trimming at V came to 5 bases and at J to 5 bases, leaving 6 bases not matched to a gene. The CDR3: CASSDVGLAGDNEQFF. The CDR3 nucleotides are TGTGCCAGCAGCGATGTTGGACTAGCGGGGGACAATGAGCAGTTCTTC.

This clonotype appeared a few times. The chain couples TRBV12-3 or TRBV12-4 to TRBJ2-3; D is uncertain. V lost 3 bases and J 6 bases, leaving 10 bases between the germline ends. The CDR3 consists of 13 residues. In DNA, the CDR3 is TGTGCCAGCAGTTTTAGGTCCCCGGATACGCAGTATTTT. It yields the protein CASSFRSPDTQYF.

This chain joins TRBV20-1 and TRBJ1-2; 8 nucleotides match TRBD1. CDR3 size: 15 residues. Germline values: CDR1 DFQATT, CDR2 SNEGSKA (reference sequence). Losses at the gene ends were 3 bases for V and 4 bases for J; bases not matched to a gene: 10. The CDR3 nucleotides read TGCAGTGCTAGGGGTCAGGGGGCCAGGAGCTATGGCTACACCTTC. Protein: CSARGQGARSYGYTF.

This clonotype was counted many times. This sequence joins TRBV21-1 and TRBJ2-1; TRBD2 is taken as the D call from the table, unchecked against the DNA. TRBV21-1 is a pseudogene segment. This CDR3 is 15 amino acids long. The CDR3 is CASSLQREWPNEQFF. The DNA for the CDR3 is TGTGCCAGCAGCCTCCAGAGGGAATGGCCCAATGAGCAGTTCTTC.

The table lists this clonotype with a few counts. The chain employs TRBV11-3 and TRBJ1-4; D is ambiguous. Germline V CDR1 and CDR2: SGHNT, YENEEA. The CDR3 spans 11 residues. The ends were cut back, 7 bases at V and 11 bases at J, with 11 bases in the middle. The CDR3 is CASMLCGKLFF. The CDR3 coding sequence is TGTGCCAGCATGCTGTGTGGCAAACTGTTTTTT.

This clonotype was found a few times. The V call is TRBV27, the J call TRBJ2-1; 11 positions agree with TRBD2. J was trimmed by 8 bases and V by 3 bases; bases with no gene match: 9. Germline V gene data show CDR1 as MNHEY and CDR2 as SMNVEV (reference sequence). This CDR3 contains 16 residues. CDR3 residues: CASSFLQTSGTHEQFF. The CDR3 DNA sequence: TGTGCCAGCAGTTTTCTCCAGACTAGCGGGACCCATGAGCAGTTCTTC.

This clonotype has a handful of counts. The J gene is TRBJ2-7, the V gene TRBV12-5; 8 bases align to TRBD1. Trimming at V came to 2 bases and at J to 2 bases, leaving 5 bases not matched to a gene. Germline lookup yields CDR1 LGHNT and CDR2 FRNRAP. The CDR3 spans 15 residues. In DNA, the CDR3 is TGTGCTAGTGGTTTGCCCCGGACAGGGACCTACGAGCAGTACTTC. As protein: CASGLPRTGTYEQYF. The whole variable domain, remainder taken from reference TRBV12-5 and TRBJ2-7, is DARVTQTPRHKVTEMGQEVTMRCQPILGHNTVFWYRQTMMQGLELLAYFRNRAPLDDSGMPKDRFSAEMPDATLATLKIQPSEPRDSAVYFCASGLPRTGTYEQYFGPGTRLTVT.

For this clonotype: The junction departs from germline at one end; a sequencing error may be responsible. The chain combines TRBV7-9 with TRBJ1-1; D remains ambiguous. Per germline, CDR1 SEHNR and CDR2 FQNEAQ (reference sequence). The CDR3 length is 13 residues. The CDR3 here is CASSLGVKTEAFF. The CDR3 DNA reads as TGTGCCAGCAGCTTAGGGGTGAAGACTGAAGCTTTCTTT.

This rearrangement joins TRBV7-9 to TRBJ2-7; a possible D gene is TRBD1 (6 bases). V dropped 5 bases and J dropped 4 bases, with 24 bases sitting between them. Germline V CDR1 and CDR2: SEHNR, FQNEAQ (reference sequence). This CDR3 has 17 residues. The CDR3 spells CASSPMGPDRSPYEQYF. CDR3 in DNA: TGTGCCAGCAGCCCGATGGGGCCAGACAGGAGCCCTTACGAGCAGTACTTC.

The rearrangement links TRBV6-1 to TRBJ2-3; the match to TRBD1 covers 9 bases. The CDR3 has 13 amino acids. Looked up from germline, CDR1 is MNHNS and CDR2 is SASEGT. The V gene end was trimmed by 8 bases and the J gene end by 5 bases; junction bases not matched to a gene: 5. CDR3 loop: CASGTGIRDTQYF. In DNA form, the CDR3 reads TGTGCCAGCGGGACAGGGATTCGAGATACGCAGTATTTT.

This clonotype occurred many times. The V and J genes are TRBV4-1 and TRBJ1-4; D is uncertain. Germline CDR1 and CDR2: MGHRA and YSYEKL. The CDR3 covers 18 residues. Trimming took 4 bases from V and 0 from J, leaving 18 bases between them. CDR3 amino acids: CASSRSEGSATTNEKLFF. In DNA, the CDR3 is TGCGCCAGCAGCCGGAGTGAAGGTTCGGCTACAACTAATGAAAAACTGTTTTTT.

There are a few counts of this clonotype. The chain carries TRBV11-2 and TRBJ2-3; 14 positions match TRBD2. J lost 3 bases, V lost 5 bases, and 10 bases had no gene match. The germline V gene has CDR1 SGHAT and CDR2 FQNNGV. The CDR3 consists of 18 residues. The CDR3, as DNA: TGTGCCAGCAGCCCCTGGACTAGCGGGGGGTTTAGGACAGATACGCAGTATTTT. This gives the protein CASSPWTSGGFRTDTQYF.